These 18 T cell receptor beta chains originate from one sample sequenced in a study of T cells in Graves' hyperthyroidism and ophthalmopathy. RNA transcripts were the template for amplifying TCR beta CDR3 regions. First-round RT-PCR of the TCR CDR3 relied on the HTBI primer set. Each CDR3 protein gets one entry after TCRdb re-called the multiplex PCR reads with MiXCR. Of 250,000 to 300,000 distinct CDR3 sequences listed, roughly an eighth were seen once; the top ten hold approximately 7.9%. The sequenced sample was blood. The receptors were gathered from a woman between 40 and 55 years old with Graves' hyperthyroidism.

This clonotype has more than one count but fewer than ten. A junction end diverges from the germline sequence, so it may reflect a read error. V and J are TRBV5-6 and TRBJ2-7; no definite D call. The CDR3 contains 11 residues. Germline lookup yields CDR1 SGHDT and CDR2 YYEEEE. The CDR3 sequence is CASSQSYERYF. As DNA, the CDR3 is TGTGCCAGCAGCCAGAGCTACGAGCGGTACTTC. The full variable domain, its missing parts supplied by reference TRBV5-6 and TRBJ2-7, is DAGVTQSPTHLIKTRGQQVTLRCSPKSGHDTVSWYQQALGQGPQFIFQYYEEEERQRGNFPDRFSGHQFPNYSSELNVNALLLGDSALYLCASSQSYERYFGPGTRLTVT.

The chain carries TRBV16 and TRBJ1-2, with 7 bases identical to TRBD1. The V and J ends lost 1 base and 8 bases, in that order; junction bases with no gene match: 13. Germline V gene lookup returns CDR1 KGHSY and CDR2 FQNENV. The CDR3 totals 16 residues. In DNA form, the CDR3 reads TGTGCCAGCAGCCAATTTCCCCGGGACAGCCCTTTCGGCTACACCTTC. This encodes CASSQFPRDSPFGYTF.

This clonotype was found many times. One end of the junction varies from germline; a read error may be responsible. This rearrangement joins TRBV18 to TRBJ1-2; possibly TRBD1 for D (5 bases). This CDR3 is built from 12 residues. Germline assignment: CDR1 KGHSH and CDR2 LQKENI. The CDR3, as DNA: TGTGCCAGCTCCACCCCGAGGGGAGCAGGCGCCTTC. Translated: CASSTPRGAGAF.

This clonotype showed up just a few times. The CDR3 DNA reads TGTGCCAGCAGCGTAGCCCAATACAATGAGCAGTTCTTC. This gives the protein CASSVAQYNEQFF. The rearrangement joins TRBV9 to TRBJ2-1; D uncertain. Trimming pared 0 bases from V and 4 bases from J, leaving 5 bases between. Germline assignment: CDR1 SGDLS and CDR2 YYNGEE. CDR3 length equals 13 residues.

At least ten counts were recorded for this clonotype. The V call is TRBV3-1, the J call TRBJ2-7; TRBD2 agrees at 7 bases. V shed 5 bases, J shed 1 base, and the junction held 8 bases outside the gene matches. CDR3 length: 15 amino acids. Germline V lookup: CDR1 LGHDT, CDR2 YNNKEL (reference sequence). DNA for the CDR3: TGTGCCAGCAGCTCTCCAGCGGGATTTTCCTACGAGCAGTACTTC. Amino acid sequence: CASSSPAGFSYEQYF.

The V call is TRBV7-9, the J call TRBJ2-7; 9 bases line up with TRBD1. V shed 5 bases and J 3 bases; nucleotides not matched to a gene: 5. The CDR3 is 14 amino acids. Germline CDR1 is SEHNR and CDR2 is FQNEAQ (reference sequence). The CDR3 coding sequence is TGTGCCAGCAGCCCTGACAGGGGGGTCTACGAGCAGTACTTC. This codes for CASSPDRGVYEQYF.

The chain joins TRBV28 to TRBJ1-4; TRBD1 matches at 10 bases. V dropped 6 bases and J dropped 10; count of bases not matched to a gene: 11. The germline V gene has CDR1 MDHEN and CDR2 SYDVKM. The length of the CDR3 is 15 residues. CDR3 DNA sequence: TGTGCCAGCAGCAGTCCGGGACAGGGGTCTGGAAAACTGTTTTTT. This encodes CASSSPGQGSGKLFF.

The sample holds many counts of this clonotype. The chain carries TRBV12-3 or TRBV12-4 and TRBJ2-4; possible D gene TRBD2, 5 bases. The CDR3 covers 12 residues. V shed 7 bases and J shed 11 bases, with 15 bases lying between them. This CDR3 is CASTSDYLFQYF. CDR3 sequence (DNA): TGTGCCAGCACTTCCGACTATCTCTTTCAGTACTTC.

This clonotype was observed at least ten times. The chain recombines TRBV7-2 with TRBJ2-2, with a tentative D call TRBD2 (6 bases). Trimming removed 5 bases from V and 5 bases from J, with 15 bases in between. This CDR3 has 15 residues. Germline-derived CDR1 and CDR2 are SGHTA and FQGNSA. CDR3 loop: CASSPPRGGTGELFF. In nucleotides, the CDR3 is TGTGCCAGCAGCCCACCTCGGGGAGGAACCGGGGAGCTGTTTTTT.

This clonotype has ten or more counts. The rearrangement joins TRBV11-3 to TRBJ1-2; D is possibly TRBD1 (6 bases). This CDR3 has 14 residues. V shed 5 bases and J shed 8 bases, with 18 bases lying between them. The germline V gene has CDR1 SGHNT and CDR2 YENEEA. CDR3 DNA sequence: TGTGCCAGCAGCCCCAGGGGAATGGGCCAGGGCTACACCTTC. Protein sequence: CASSPRGMGQGYTF. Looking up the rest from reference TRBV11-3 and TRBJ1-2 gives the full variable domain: EAGVVQSPRYKIIEKKQPVAFWCNPISGHNTLYWYLQNLGQGPELLIRYENEEAVDDSQLPKDRFSAERLKGVDSTLKIQPAELGDSAVYLCASSPRGMGQGYTFGSGTRLTVV.

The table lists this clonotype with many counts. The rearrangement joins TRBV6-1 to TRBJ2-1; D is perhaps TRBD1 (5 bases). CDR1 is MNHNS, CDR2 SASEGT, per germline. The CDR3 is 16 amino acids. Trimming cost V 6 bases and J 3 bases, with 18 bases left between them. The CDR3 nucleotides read TGTGCCAGCAGCAATACAGGTAGAAACGTCTACAATGAGCAGTTCTTC. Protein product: CASSNTGRNVYNEQFF.

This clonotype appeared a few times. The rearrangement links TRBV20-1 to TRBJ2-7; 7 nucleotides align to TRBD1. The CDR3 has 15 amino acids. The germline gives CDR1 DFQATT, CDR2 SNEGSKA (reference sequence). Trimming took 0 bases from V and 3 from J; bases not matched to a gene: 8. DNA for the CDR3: TGCAGTGCTAGAGATCGAGGGGGCGGAATCTACGAGCAGTACTTC. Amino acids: CSARDRGGGIYEQYF.

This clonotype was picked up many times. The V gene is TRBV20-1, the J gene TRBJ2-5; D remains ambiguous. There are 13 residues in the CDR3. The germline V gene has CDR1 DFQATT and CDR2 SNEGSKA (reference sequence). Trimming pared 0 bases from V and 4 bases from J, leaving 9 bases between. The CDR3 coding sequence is TGCAGTGCTAGAGATTGGTCGGGAGAGACCCAGTACTTC. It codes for CSARDWSGETQYF.

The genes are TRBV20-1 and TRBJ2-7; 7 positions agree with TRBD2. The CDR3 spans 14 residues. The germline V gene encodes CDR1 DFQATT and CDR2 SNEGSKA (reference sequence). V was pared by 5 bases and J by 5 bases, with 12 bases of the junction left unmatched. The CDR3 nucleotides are TGCAGTGCTGGACTAGAGGGAGATGCCAACGAGCAGTACTTC. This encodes CSAGLEGDANEQYF.

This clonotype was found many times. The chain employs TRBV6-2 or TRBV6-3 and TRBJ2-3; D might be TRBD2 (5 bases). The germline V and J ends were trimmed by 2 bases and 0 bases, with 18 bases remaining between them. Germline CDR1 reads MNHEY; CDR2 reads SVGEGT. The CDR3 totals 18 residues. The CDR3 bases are TGTGCCAGCAGTTACACGCGAGGCGGGTGGGAAAGCACAGATACGCAGTATTTT. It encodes CASSYTRGGWESTDTQYF.

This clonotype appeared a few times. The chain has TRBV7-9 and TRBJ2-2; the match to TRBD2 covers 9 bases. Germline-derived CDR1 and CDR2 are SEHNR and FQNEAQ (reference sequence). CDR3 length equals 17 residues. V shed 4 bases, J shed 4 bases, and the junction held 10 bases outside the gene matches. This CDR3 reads CASSYPQGLAATGELFF. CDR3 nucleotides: TGTGCCAGCAGCTACCCGCAGGGACTAGCAGCCACCGGGGAGCTGTTTTTT.

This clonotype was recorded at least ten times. The CDR3 is CASSFFTVEAFF. The CDR3 DNA is TGTGCCAGCAGTTTTTTTACAGTTGAAGCTTTCTTT. The chain joins TRBV12-3 or TRBV12-4 to TRBJ1-1; D ambiguous. V was cut by 3 bases and J by 7 bases, with 9 bases left in between. This CDR3 is built from 12 residues.

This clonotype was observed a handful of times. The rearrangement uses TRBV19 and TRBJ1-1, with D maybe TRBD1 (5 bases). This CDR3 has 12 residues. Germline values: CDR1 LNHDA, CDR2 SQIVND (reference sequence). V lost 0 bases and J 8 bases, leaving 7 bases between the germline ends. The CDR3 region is CASSIDRQEAFF. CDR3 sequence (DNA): TGTGCCAGTAGTATAGATCGACAGGAAGCTTTCTTT. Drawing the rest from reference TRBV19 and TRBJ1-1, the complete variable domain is DGGITQSPKYLFRKEGQNVTLSCEQNLNHDAMYWYRQDPGQGLRLIYYSQIVNDFQKGDIAEGYSVSREKKESFPLTVTSAQKNPTAFYLCASSIDRQEAFFGQGTRLTVV.